A selection of T cell receptor beta chains follows, all from one sample in a study of blood T cell repertoires in COVID-19. This table comes from immunoSEQ multiplex PCR, and its TCRdb copy is limited to in-frame clones, with some not included. The sample carries nearly 300,000 clones, roughly 91% recorded once. The sequencing input was PBMCs or T cells enriched from blood (not recorded which). These receptors originate from a woman in her forties or fifties who had been exposed to COVID-19. The CDR3 runs from the conserved cysteine through the conserved F or W. Fields, in order: CDR3 protein, V gene.

CASSLWGLRGGNTEAFF | TRBV5-4
CASSPSMTGAEAFF | TRBV18
CASSFGLAGTKETQYF | TRBV28
CASSQVAAGSSYEQYF | TRBV4-1
CASSRDFTDTQYF | TRBV7-2
CASSKGLAGGHQSYEQYF | TRBV3-1/TRBV3-2
CASSPNRGQGGSPLHF | TRBV18
CASSQAGAYEQYF | TRBV3-1/TRBV3-2
CASSLSTGGNTEAFF | TRBV28
CASSSTRTGQHSGNTIYF | TRBV5-8
CSVEGLAGRSYNEQFF | TRBV29-1
CSASPRTGVDGYTF | TRBV20-1
CASSSRALGEKLFF | TRBV7-2
CACRVPGGEKLFF | TRBV30
CASSQDSQGVAYGYTF | TRBV4-1
CSASGAGGSSPLHF | TRBV20-1
CAWRGSPPEKLFF | TRBV30
CASSSRTGDYNSPLHF | TRBV19